This T cell receptor beta chain stems from a study of T cells in Graves' hyperthyroidism and ophthalmopathy. Pregnant or lactating patients were excluded, as were those with uncontrolled infection or other autoimmune disease. It was 10 ml of fresh peripheral blood that supplied the PBMCs. Amplification yielded TCR beta CDR3 regions, with RNA transcripts as the source. The TCR CDR3 was amplified in a first-round RT-PCR using the HTBI primer set. From the multiplex PCR reads, TCRdb called clonotypes with MiXCR, one entry per CDR3 protein. The sample consists of fewer than 500,000 distinct CDR3 sequences, 14% of them appearing once. V lost 3 bases and J lost 3, with 17 bases in between. The CDR3 consists of 16 residues. Germline V gene data show CDR1 as WSHSY and CDR2 as SAAADI.

The sequenced sample was blood. The sequence derives from a woman aged 25 to 39 with Graves' ophthalmopathy. This rearrangement joins TRBV10-2 to TRBJ2-5; tentative D call: TRBD1 (6 bases). The CDR3 region has the DNA TGCGCCAGCAGTGACGGACAGAACTCATTAAAAGAGACCCAGTACTTC. This codes for CASSDGQNSLKETQYF.